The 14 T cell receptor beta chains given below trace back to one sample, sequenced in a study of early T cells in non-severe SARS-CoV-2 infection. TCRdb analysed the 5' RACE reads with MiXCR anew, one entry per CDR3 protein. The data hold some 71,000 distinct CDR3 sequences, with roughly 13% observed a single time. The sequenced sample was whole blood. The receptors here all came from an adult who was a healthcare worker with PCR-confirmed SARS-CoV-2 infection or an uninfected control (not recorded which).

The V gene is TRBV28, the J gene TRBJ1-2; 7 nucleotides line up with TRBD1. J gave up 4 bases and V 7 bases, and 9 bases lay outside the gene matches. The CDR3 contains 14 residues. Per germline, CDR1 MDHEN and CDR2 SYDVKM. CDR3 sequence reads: CASTPGQAIYGYTF. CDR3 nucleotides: TGTGCCAGCACCCCCGGACAGGCAATCTATGGCTACACCTTC.

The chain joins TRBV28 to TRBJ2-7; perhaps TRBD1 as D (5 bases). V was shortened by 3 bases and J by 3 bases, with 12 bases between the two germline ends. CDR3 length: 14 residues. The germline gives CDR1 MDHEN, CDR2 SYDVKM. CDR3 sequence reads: CASSFGQGYYEQYF. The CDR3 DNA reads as TGTGCCAGCAGTTTTGGGCAGGGATACTACGAGCAGTACTTC. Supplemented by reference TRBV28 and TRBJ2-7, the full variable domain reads DVKVTQSSRYLVKRTGEKVFLECVQDMDHENMFWYRQDPGLGLRLIYFSYDVKMKEKGDIPEGYSVSREKKERFSLILESASTNQTSMYLCASSFGQGYYEQYFGPGTRLTVT.

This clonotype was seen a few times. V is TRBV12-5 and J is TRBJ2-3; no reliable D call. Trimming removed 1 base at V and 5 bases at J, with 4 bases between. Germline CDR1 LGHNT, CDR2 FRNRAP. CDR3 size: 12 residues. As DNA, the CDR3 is TGTGCTAGTGGTTTGGAGTTAGATACGCAGTATTTT. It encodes CASGLELDTQYF.

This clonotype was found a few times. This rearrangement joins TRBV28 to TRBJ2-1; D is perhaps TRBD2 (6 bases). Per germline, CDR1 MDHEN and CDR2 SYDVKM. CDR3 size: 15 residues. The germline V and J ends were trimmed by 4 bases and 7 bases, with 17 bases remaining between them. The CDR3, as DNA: TGTGCCAGCAGTTGGGTCGGGAGCGCCGAGAATGAGCAGTTCTTC. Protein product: CASSWVGSAENEQFF.

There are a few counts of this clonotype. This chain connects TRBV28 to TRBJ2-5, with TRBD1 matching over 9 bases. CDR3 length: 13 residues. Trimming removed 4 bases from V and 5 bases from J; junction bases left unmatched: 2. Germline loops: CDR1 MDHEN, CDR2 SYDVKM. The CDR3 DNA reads TGTGCCAGCAGTTGGACAGGGGCCGAGACCCAGTACTTC. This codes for CASSWTGAETQYF.

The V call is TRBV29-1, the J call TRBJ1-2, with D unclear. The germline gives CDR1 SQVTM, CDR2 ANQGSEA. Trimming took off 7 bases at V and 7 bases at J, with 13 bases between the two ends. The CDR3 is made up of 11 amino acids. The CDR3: CSGAFGGGYTF. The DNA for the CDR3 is TGCAGCGGGGCATTTGGAGGTGGCTACACCTTC.

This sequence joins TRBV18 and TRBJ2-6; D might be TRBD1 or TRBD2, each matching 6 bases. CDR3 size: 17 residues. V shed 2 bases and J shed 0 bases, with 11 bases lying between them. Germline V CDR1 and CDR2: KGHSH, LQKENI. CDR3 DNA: TGTGCCAGCTCACCAGGGGGGCAGACCTCTGGGGCCAACGTCCTGACTTTC. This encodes CASSPGGQTSGANVLTF.

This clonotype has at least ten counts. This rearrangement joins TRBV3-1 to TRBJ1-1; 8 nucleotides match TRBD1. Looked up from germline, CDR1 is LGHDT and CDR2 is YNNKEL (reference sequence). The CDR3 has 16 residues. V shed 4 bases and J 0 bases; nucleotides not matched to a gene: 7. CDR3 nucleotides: TGTGCCAGCAGCCCAGGACAGGGTCCCATGAACACTGAAGCTTTCTTT. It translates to CASSPGQGPMNTEAFF.

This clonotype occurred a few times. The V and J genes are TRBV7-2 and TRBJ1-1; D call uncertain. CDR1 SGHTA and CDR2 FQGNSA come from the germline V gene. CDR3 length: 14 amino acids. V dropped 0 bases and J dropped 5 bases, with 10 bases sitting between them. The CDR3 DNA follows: TGTGCCAGCAGCTTAGCGCTCAAAGGAACTGAAGCTTTCTTT. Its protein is CASSLALKGTEAFF.

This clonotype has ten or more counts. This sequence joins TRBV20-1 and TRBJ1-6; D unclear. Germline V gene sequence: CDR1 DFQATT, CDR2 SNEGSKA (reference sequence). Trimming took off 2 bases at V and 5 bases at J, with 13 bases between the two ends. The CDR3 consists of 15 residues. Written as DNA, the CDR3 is TGCAGTGCTAGAATAGGCCTCGCACATAATTCACCCCTCCACTTT. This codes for CSARIGLAHNSPLHF.

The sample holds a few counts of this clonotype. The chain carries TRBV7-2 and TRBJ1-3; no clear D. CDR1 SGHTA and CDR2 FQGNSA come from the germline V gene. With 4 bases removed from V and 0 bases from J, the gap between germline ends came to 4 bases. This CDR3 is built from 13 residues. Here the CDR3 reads CASSSSSGNTIYF. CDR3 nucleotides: TGTGCCAGCAGCTCGTCCTCTGGAAACACCATATATTTT.

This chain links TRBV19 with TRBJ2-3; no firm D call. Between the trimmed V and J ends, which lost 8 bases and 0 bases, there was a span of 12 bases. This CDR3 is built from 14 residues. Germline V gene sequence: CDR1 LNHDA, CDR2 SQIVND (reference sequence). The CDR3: CASAAYQSTDTQYF. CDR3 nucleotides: TGTGCCAGTGCGGCCTACCAGAGCACAGATACGCAGTATTTT.

CDR3 loop: CASSPGTQRSPLHF. The CDR3 region has the DNA TGTGCCAGCAGTCCCGGGACACAGAGATCACCCCTCCACTTT. V and J are TRBV27 and TRBJ1-6; a possible D gene is TRBD1 (6 bases). Trimming removed 5 bases at V and 10 bases at J, with 15 bases between. CDR3 length equals 14 residues. Germline values: CDR1 MNHEY, CDR2 SMNVEV (reference sequence).

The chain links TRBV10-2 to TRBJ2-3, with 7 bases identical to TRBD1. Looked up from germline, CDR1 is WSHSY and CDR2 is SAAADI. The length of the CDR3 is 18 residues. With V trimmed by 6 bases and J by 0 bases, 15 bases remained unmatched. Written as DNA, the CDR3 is TGCGCCAGCAGGGAGGATGAGGGGACAGATCCTAGCACAGATACGCAGTATTTT. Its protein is CASREDEGTDPSTDTQYF.